The clone carrying this T cell receptor beta chain has ten or more counts. Profiling of TCR beta VDJ combinations and CDR3 sequences used genomic DNA as template. TCRdb re-derived calls from the reads in MiXCR, one entry per CDR3 protein. The table records about 160,000 distinct CDR3 sequences, 45% to 55% of them present only once. The patients chosen for sequencing had shown expansion of CD8+CD57+ cells (detected by flow cytometry). The data derive from a study of CD8+CD57+ T cells in acquired aplastic anemia. Study background: Average DNA yield from sorted CD4+ and CD8+ cells was approximately 3 ug.

Per germline, CDR1 SGHTA and CDR2 FQGNSA. CDR3 length: 14 residues. The J segment lost 5 bases and the V segment lost 4 bases, leaving 5 bases of the junction unmatched. Sequencing input: sorted CD4+, CD8+, or CD8+CD57+ T cells (not recorded which) from PBMCs. The chain uses TRBV7-2 and TRBJ2-7; TRBD1 aligns across 10 bases. This receptor was taken from a human donor with aplastic anemia. The CDR3 sequence: CASSYGTGADEQYF. CDR3 in DNA: TGTGCCAGCAGCTACGGGACAGGGGCAGACGAGCAGTACTTC. Complete variable domain (other parts from reference TRBV7-2 and TRBJ2-7): GAGVSQSPSNKVTEKGKDVELRCDPISGHTALYWYRQSLGQGLEFLIYFQGNSAPDKSGLPSDRFSAERTGGSVSTLTIQRTQQEDSAVYLCASSYGTGADEQYFGPGTRLTVT.